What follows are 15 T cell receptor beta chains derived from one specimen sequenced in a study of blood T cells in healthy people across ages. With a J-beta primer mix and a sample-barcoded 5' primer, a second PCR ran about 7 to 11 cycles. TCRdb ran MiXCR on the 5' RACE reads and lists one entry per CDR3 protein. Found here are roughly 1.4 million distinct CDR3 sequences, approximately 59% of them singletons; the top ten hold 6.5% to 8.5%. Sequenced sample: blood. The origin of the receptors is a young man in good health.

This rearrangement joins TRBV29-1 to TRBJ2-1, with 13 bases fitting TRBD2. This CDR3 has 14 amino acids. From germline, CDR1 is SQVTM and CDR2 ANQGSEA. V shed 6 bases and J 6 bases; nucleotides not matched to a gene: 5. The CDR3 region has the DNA TGCAGCGTCGGACTAGCGGGAGTTTCCAATGAGCAGTTCTTC. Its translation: CSVGLAGVSNEQFF.

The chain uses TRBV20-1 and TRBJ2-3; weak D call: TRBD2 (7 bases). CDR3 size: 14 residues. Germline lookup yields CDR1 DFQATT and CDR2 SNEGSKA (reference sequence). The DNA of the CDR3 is TGCAGCCCGGGGGGCGGGTCATATACAGATACGCAGTATTTT. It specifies CSPGGGSYTDTQYF.

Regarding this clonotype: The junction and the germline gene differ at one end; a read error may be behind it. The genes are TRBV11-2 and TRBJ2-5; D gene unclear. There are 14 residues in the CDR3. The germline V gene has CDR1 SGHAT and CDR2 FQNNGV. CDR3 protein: CASSVEERTETQYF. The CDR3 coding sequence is TGTGCCAGCAGCGTAGAAGAGAGAACAGAGACCCAGTACTTC.

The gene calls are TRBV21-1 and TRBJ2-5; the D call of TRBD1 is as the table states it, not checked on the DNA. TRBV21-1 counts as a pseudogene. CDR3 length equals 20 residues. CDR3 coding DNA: TGTGCCAGCAGCAAAGTTAAAGGACAGGGGGCTCCGTGGATAGGCAATGAGCAGTACTTC. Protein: CASSKVKGQGAPWIGNEQYF.

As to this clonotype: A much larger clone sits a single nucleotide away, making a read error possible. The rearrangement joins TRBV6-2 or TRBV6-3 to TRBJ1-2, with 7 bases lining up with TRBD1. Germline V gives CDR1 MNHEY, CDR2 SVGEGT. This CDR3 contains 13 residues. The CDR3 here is CACSDRASYGYTF. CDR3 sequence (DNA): TGTGCCTGCAGCGACAGGGCCAGCTATGGCTACACCTTC.

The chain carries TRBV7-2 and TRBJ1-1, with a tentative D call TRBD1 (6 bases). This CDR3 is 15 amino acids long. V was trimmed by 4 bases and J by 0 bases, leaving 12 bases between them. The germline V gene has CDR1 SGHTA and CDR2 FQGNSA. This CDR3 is CASSSQGLLNTEAFF. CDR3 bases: TGTGCCAGCAGCTCCCAGGGGCTACTGAACACTGAAGCTTTCTTT.

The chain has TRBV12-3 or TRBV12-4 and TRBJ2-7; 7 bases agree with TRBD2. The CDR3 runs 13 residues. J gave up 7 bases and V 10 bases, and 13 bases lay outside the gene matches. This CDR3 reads CAIRHREENEQYF. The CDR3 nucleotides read TGTGCCATCCGACACCGGGAGGAAAATGAGCAGTACTTC.

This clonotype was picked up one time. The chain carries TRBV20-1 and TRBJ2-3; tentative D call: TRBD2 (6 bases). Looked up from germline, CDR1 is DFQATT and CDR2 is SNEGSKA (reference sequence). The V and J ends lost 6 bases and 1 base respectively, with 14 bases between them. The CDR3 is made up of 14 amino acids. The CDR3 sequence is CSATRRGGTDTQYF. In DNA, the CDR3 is TGCAGTGCCACAAGGAGGGGAGGCACAGATACGCAGTATTTT.

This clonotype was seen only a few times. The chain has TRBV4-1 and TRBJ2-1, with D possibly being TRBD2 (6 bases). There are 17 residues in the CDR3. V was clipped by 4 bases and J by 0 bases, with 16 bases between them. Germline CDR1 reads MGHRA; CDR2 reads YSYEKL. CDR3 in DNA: TGCGCCAGCAGCCCGCAAGTGAGGCGGGACTCCTACAATGAGCAGTTCTTC. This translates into CASSPQVRRDSYNEQFF.

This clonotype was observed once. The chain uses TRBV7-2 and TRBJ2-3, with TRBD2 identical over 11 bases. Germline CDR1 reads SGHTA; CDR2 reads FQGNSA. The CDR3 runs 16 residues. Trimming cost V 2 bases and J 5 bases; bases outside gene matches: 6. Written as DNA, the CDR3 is TGTGCCAGCAGCTTATCCGGGACTAGCGGTATAGATACGCAGTATTTT. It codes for CASSLSGTSGIDTQYF.

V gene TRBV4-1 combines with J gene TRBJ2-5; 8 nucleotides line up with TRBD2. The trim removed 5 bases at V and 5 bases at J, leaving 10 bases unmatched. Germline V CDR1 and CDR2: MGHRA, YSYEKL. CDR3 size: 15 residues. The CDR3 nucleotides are TGCGCCAGCAGCAAAGGAGGGCTAGCGGGTGAGACCCAGTACTTC. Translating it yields CASSKGGLAGETQYF.

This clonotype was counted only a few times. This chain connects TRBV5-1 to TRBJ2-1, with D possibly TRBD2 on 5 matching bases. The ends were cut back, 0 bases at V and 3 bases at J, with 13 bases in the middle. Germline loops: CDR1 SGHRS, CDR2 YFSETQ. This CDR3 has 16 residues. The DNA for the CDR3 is TGCGCCAGCAGCTTGGCCGCGGCAGGAGGCTACAATGAGCAGTTCTTC. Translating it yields CASSLAAAGGYNEQFF.

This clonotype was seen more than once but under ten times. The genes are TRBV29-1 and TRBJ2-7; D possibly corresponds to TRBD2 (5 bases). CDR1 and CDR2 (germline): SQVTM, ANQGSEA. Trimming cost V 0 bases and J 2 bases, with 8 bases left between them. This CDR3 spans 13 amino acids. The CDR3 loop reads CSVEEPGTYEQYF. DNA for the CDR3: TGCAGCGTTGAAGAACCCGGGACCTACGAGCAGTACTTC.

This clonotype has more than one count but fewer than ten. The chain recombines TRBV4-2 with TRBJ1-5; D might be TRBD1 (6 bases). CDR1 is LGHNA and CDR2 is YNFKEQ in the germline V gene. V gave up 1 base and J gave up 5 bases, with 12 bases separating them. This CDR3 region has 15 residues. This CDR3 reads CASSQGAGDYQPQHF. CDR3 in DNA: TGTGCCAGCAGCCAAGGGGCAGGGGATTATCAGCCCCAGCATTTT.

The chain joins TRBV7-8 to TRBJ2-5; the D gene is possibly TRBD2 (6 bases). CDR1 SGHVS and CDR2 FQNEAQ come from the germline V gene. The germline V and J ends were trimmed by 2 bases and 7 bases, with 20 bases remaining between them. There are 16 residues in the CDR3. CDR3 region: CASSLKAPGSGGTQYF. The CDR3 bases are TGTGCCAGCAGCTTAAAGGCTCCAGGGTCCGGGGGGACCCAGTACTTC. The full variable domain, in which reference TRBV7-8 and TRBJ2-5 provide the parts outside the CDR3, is GAGVSQSPRYKVAKRGQDVALRCDPISGHVSLFWYQQALGQGPEFLTYFQNEAQLDKSGLPSDRFFAERPEGSVSTLKIQRTQQEDSAVYLCASSLKAPGSGGTQYFGPGTRLLVL.